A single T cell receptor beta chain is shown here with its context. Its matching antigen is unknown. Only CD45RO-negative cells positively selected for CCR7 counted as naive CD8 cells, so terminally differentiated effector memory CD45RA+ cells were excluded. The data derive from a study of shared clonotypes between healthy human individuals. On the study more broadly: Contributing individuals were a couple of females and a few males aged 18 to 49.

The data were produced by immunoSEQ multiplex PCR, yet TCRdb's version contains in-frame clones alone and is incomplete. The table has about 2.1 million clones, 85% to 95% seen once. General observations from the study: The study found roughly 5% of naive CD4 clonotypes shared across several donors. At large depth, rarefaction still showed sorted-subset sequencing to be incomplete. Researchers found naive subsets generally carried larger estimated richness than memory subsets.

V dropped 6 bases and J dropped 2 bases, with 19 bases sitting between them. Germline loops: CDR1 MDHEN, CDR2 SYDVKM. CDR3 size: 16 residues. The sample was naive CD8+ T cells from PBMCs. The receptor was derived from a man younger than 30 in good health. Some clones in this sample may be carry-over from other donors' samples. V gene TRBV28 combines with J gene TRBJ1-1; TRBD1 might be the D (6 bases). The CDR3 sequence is CASRKLRDKRNTEAFF. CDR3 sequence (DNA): TGTGCCAGCAGGAAACTCAGGGACAAAAGAAACACTGAAGCTTTCTTT.